This T cell receptor (beta chain) came from a study of blood T cell repertoires in COVID-19. Those enrolled in Seattle joined during active infection and were followed longitudinally afterward. Germline V lookup: CDR1 KGHSH, CDR2 LQKENI. This CDR3 has 13 amino acids. V lost 9 bases to trimming and J lost 2 bases, with 11 bases between them. Authors' analysis steps: How many nucleated cells were present was estimated from reference gene primer amplification. Generated by immunoSEQ multiplex PCR, the TCRdb table keeps only in-frame clones and is missing some. V, J and clone size are taken as reported in that table, and D and trimming were inferred from the DNA itself. The sample includes 150,000 to 200,000 clones, less than 85% of them seen just once.

This rearrangement joins TRBV18 to TRBJ2-1, with D possibly being TRBD1 (5 bases). Sample: peripheral blood. The receptor was derived from a woman aged 40 to 55 with COVID-19, enrolled during active disease. The CDR3 bases are TGTGCCAGTCGACAGCTTACCTACAATGAGCAGTTCTTC. Residues: CASRQLTYNEQFF. Looking up the rest from reference TRBV18 and TRBJ2-1 gives the full variable domain: NAGVMQNPRHLVRRRGQEARLRCSPMKGHSHVYWYRQLPEEGLKFMVYLQKENIIDESGMPKERFSAEFPKEGPSILRIQQVVRGDSAAYFCASRQLTYNEQFFGPGTRLTVL.